These 2 T cell receptor beta chains came from one sample sequenced in a study of shared clonotypes between healthy human individuals. Here immunoSEQ multiplex PCR was the method, and the copy in TCRdb shows in-frame clones only, minus some. The sample consists of more than 2 million clones, under 97% of them appearing once. The sequencing sample was made of naive CD4+ T cells sorted from blood. Subset in this sample: CD45RA+ positively selected. These TCRs come from a young man in good health.

The chain employs TRBV29-1 and TRBJ1-1; D remains unclear. Germline V CDR1 and CDR2: SQVTM, ANQGSEA. The CDR3 is made up of 14 amino acids. The ends were cut back, 3 bases at V and 2 bases at J, with 13 bases in the middle. The CDR3 protein is CSVDSWIENTEAFF. The CDR3 DNA follows: TGCAGCGTTGATTCCTGGATAGAAAACACTGAAGCTTTCTTT. Filled out from reference TRBV29-1 and TRBJ1-1, the complete variable domain reads SAVISQKPSRDICQRGTSLTIQCQVDSQVTMMFWYRQQPGQSLTLIATANQGSEATYESGFVIDKFPISRPNLTFSTLTVSNMSPEDSSIYLCSVDSWIENTEAFFGQGTRLTVV.

The chain is built from TRBV2 and TRBJ1-3; 7 positions agree with TRBD1. Germline CDR1 reads SNHLY; CDR2 reads FYNNEI. The CDR3 sequence is 14 residues long. V lost 6 bases and J lost 4; bases outside the gene matches: 6. The CDR3 sequence: CASRRTGLGNTIYF. The CDR3 DNA sequence: TGTGCCAGCAGAAGGACAGGCTTAGGAAACACCATATATTTT.